These 2 T cell receptor beta chains were all obtained from the same sample, sequenced in a study of T-cell memory formation after mild COVID-19 (dated by TCRdb to the early 2020s). Receptor amplification or capture employed 5' RACE. The sequencer was an Illumina NovaSeq 6000. TCRdb cleaned the public reads at Q25 with fastp, built clones with MiXCR and kept in-frame beta chains. Each entry merges the rows of one CDR3 protein and shows their most common DNA and genes. The sample table lists approximately 440,000 distinct CDR3 sequences, 20% of them with a count of one. More than 8% of the sample is taken by the ten largest. The specimen sequenced was PBMCs or a T cell subset sorted from them (not recorded which). The receptors derive from an adult woman who had mild COVID-19 (a few samples of this study predate the infection). The sample titles of this study are shuffled in the database, so cell type and time point are left out; the donor was told from shared clones.

The gene calls are TRBV14 and TRBJ1-3, with D maybe TRBD1 (5 bases). The CDR3 consists of 17 residues. Germline CDR1 is SGHDN and CDR2 is FVKESK. Trimming left V 1 base short and J 0 bases short, with 13 bases between. The CDR3 region is CASSQVGGIASGNTIYF. CDR3 bases: TGTGCCAGCAGCCAAGTTGGGGGAATAGCCTCTGGAAACACCATATATTTT.

The chain carries TRBV2 and TRBJ2-3, with a weak D call TRBD2 (6 bases). The CDR3 is 15 residues long. In germline, CDR1 is SNHLY, CDR2 FYNNEI. V was shortened by 8 bases and J by 0 bases, with 15 bases between the two germline ends. DNA for the CDR3: TGTGCCAGCGGTCAGGCGGGGACTAGCACAGATACGCAGTATTTT. It is translated as CASGQAGTSTDTQYF.